This T cell receptor (beta chain) was observed in a study of radiation and T cells in renal cell carcinoma. The time point here: blood 4 weeks post-SBRT, at nephrectomy. Treatment: 15 Gy SBRT to primary tumor, nephrectomy 4 weeks later. This table comes from immunoSEQ multiplex PCR, and its TCRdb copy is limited to in-frame clones, with some not included. In the table there are roughly 86,000 clones, roughly 80% of which are singletons. Study-wide results and caveats: In blood, top tumor clones expanded by 2 weeks, shrinking by 4. Without pretreatment biopsies, baseline tumor clonotype presence was undetermined.

This CDR3 is built from 13 residues. J lost 4 bases, V lost 3 bases, and 3 bases had no gene match. Per germline, CDR1 SGHNT and CDR2 YYREEE (reference sequence). On this clone: The antigen is not known.

This TCR was sampled from a man between 50 and 59 years old with renal cell carcinoma. The chain uses TRBV5-4 and TRBJ1-2; 7 positions agree with TRBD1. The sample was blood, taken from a patient whose treatment included radiotherapy and nephrectomy. The CDR3 DNA is TGTGCCAGCAGCTCATGGGACAGCTATGGCTACACCTTC. Amino acids: CASSSWDSYGYTF.